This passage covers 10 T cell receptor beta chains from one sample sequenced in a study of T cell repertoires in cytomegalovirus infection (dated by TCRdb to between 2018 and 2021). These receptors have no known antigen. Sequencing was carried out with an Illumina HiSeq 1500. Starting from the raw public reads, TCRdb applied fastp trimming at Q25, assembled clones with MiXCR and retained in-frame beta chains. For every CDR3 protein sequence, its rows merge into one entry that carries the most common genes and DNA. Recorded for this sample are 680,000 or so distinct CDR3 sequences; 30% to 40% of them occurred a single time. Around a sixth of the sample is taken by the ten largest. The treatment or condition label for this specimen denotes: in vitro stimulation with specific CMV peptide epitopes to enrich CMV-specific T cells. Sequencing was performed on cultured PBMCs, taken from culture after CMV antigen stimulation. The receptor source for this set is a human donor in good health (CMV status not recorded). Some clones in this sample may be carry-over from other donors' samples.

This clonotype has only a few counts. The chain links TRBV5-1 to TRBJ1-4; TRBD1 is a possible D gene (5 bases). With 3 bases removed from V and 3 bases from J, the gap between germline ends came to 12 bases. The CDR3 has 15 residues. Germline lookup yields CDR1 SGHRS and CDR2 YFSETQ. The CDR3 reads CASSSQGWPNEKLFF. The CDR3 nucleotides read TGCGCCAGCAGCTCTCAGGGTTGGCCTAATGAAAAACTGTTTTTT.

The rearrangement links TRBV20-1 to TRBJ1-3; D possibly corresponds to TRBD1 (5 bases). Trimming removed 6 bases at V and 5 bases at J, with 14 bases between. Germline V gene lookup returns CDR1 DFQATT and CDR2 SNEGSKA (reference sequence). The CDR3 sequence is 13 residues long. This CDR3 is CSAREGSRNTIYF. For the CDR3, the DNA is TGCAGTGCCAGGGAGGGTTCGCGAAACACCATATATTTT.

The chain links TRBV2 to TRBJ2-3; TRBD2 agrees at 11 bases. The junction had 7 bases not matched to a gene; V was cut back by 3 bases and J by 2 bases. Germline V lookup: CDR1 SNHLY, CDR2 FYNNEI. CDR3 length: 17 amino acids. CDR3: CASSESQLAGATDTQYF. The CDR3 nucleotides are TGTGCCAGCAGTGAGTCGCAACTAGCGGGAGCCACAGATACGCAGTATTTT.

The CDR3 loop is CASSPGGTGRLETQYF. CDR3 nucleotide sequence: TGTGCCAGCAGCCCCGGAGGGACAGGGCGGTTGGAGACCCAGTACTTC. The chain has TRBV7-8 and TRBJ2-5, with 9 bases aligning to TRBD1. The CDR3 runs to 16 residues. The trim removed 5 bases at V and 5 bases at J, leaving 12 bases unmatched. Looked up from germline, CDR1 is SGHVS and CDR2 is FQNEAQ.

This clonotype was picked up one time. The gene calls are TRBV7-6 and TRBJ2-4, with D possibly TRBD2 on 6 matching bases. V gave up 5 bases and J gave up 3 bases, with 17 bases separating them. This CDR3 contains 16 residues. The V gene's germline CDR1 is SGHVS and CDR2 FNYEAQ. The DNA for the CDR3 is TGTGCCAGCAGCCCTCTGTTGACTAGTTTCAAAAACATTCAGTACTTC. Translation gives CASSPLLTSFKNIQYF.

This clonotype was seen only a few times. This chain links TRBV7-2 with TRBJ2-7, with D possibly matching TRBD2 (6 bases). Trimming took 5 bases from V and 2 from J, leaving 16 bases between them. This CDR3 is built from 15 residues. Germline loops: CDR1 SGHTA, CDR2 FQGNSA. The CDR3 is CASSHREPGPYEQYF. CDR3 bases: TGTGCCAGCAGCCACCGGGAGCCAGGGCCCTACGAGCAGTACTTC.

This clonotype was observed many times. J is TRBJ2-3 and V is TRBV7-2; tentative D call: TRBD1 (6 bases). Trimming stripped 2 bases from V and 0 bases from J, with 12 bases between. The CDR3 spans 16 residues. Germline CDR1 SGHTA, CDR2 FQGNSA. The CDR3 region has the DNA TGTGCCAGCAGCTTAAGATGGGGGCGGAGCACAGATACGCAGTATTTT. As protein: CASSLRWGRSTDTQYF. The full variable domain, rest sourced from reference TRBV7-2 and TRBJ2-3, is GAGVSQSPSNKVTEKGKDVELRCDPISGHTALYWYRQSLGQGLEFLIYFQGNSAPDKSGLPSDRFSAERTGGSVSTLTIQRTQQEDSAVYLCASSLRWGRSTDTQYFGPGTRLTVL.

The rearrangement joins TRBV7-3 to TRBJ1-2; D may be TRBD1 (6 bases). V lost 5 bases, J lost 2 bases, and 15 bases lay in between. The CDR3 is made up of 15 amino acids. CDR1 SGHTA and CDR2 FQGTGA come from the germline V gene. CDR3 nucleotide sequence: TGTGCCAGCAGCCAACCCTGGACAGACAACTATGGCTACACCTTC. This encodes CASSQPWTDNYGYTF.

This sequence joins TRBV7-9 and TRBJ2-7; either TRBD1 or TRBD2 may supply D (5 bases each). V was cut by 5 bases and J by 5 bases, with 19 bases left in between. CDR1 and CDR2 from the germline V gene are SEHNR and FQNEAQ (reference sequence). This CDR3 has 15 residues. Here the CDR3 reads CASSAEGTEWNEQYF. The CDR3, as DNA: TGTGCCAGCAGCGCGGAAGGGACGGAGTGGAACGAGCAGTACTTC.

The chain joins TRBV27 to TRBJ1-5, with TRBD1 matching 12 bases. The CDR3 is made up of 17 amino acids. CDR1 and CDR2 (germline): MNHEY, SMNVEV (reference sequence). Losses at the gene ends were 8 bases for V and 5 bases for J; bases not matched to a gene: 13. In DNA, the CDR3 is TGTGCCAGCTCCTCCGGGACAGGGGGCAGGGGGGATCAGCCCCAGCATTTT. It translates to CASSSGTGGRGDQPQHF.